This T cell receptor beta chain is from a study of cytomegalovirus exposure and HLA in healthy donors. General study points: For most TCR sequences rarity was the rule, although some public TCRs occurred in many donors. Among TCR beta chains, those listed as cytomegalovirus-associated numbered about 160. Reportedly, cytomegalovirus status was diagnosed with high sensitivity and specificity.

Trimming removed 6 bases at V and 9 bases at J, with 14 bases between. Germline CDR1 MNHEY, CDR2 SVGAGI. The CDR3 totals 12 residues. An approximately 120-subject validation cohort, separate from the approximately 670-subject first cohort, supplied the donors. The sample holds a few counts of this clone. No antigen is known for it. Data came from immunoSEQ multiplex PCR; TCRdb stores just in-frame clones and leaves some out. The table records approximately 230,000 clones, more than 85% of them present only once. Material: PBMCs. This TCR derives from a young man in good health and CMV-seropositive. The chain carries TRBV6-5 and TRBJ1-2; possible D gene TRBD1, 6 bases. The CDR3 sequence: CASSQDSFSYTF. In DNA, the CDR3 is TGTGCCAGCAGCCAGGACAGTTTCAGCTACACCTTC.